These 14 T cell receptor beta chains were sequenced from one sample in a study of vaccination and CD4 T cells after COVID-19. Documented treatment: approximately 9-day PBMC culture with coronavirus spike peptide pools or control peptides (ViraFEST assay). Researchers used the Oncomine TCR Beta short-read assay to sequence DNA from cultured CD4+ T cells. TCRdb ran MiXCR on the PCR reads and lists one entry per CDR3 protein. In the table there are 15,000 to 20,000 distinct CDR3 sequences, approximately 52% of which are singletons. Their antigens are not known. Input material: CD4+ T cells from blood, cultured in vitro. The receptors originated from a human donor who had recovered from COVID-19.

This rearrangement joins TRBV7-2 to TRBJ1-5; D gene ambiguous. V was clipped by 5 bases and J by 5 bases, with 7 bases between them. Per the germline V gene, CDR1 is SGHTA and CDR2 is FQGNSA. The CDR3 has 12 residues. The CDR3 loop is CASSLRDQPQHF. Here the CDR3 DNA reads TGTGCCAGCAGCCTCCGGGATCAGCCCCAGCATTTT.

This chain links TRBV11-3 with TRBJ2-7; TRBD2 matches 10 bases. V dropped 2 bases and J dropped 0; count of bases not matched to a gene: 4. The CDR3 totals 16 residues. The germline V gene has CDR1 SGHNT and CDR2 YENEEA. The DNA for the CDR3 is TGTGCCAGCAGCTTAAGACCTAGCGGGGGCTCCTACGAGCAGTACTTC. This gives the protein CASSLRPSGGSYEQYF.

This clonotype was counted between two and nine times. J is TRBJ1-5 and V is TRBV28, with a weak D call TRBD1 (6 bases). CDR1 and CDR2 from the germline V gene are MDHEN and SYDVKM. Trimming pared 5 bases from V and 1 base from J, leaving 12 bases between. This CDR3 is 15 amino acids long. This CDR3 is CASSPQGLSNQPQHF. DNA for the CDR3: TGTGCCAGCAGTCCACAGGGCCTCAGCAATCAGCCCCAGCATTTT. Variable domain in full (rest from reference TRBV28 and TRBJ1-5): DVKVTQSSRYLVKRTGEKVFLECVQDMDHENMFWYRQDPGLGLRLIYFSYDVKMKEKGDIPEGYSVSREKKERFSLILESASTNQTSMYLCASSPQGLSNQPQHFGDGTRLSIL.

This clonotype was picked up a small number of times. The chain joins TRBV11-3 to TRBJ2-1; D not certain. This CDR3 is 16 amino acids long. V shed 1 base and J shed 0 bases, with 10 bases lying between them. Looked up from germline, CDR1 is SGHNT and CDR2 is YENEEA. CDR3 protein: CASSLGEWSSYNEQFF. DNA of the CDR3: TGTGCCAGCAGCTTAGGCGAGTGGAGCTCCTACAATGAGCAGTTCTTC. Together with reference TRBV11-3 and TRBJ2-1, the CDR3 gives the full variable domain: EAGVVQSPRYKIIEKKQPVAFWCNPISGHNTLYWYLQNLGQGPELLIRYENEEAVDDSQLPKDRFSAERLKGVDSTLKIQPAELGDSAVYLCASSLGEWSSYNEQFFGPGTRLTVL.

The chain joins TRBV20-1 to TRBJ2-5, with 9 bases fitting TRBD1. The CDR3 totals 12 residues. Germline V gives CDR1 DFQATT, CDR2 SNEGSKA (reference sequence). The CDR3 protein is CRADRGKETQYF. The CDR3 bases are TGCAGGGCTGACAGGGGGAAAGAGACCCAGTACTTC.

The chain joins TRBV5-4 to TRBJ2-7; D is tentatively TRBD1 or TRBD2 (6 bases each). The CDR3 contains 13 residues. Germline lookup yields CDR1 SGHNT and CDR2 YYREEE (reference sequence). Trimming took off 0 bases at V and 6 bases at J, with 10 bases between the two ends. CDR3: CASSLEQGGEQYF. As DNA, the CDR3 is TGTGCCAGCAGCTTGGAACAGGGAGGCGAGCAGTACTTC.

This clonotype was seen more than once but under ten times. V is TRBV20-1 and J is TRBJ2-1; D perhaps matches TRBD2 (5 bases). Germline V gives CDR1 DFQATT, CDR2 SNEGSKA (reference sequence). Trimming cost V 2 bases and J 9 bases, with 11 bases left between them. CDR3 length equals 12 residues. CDR3 coding DNA: TGCAGTGCTAGACTTAGAGGAGGTGAGCAGTTCTTC. Amino acid sequence: CSARLRGGEQFF.

This chain joins TRBV5-4 and TRBJ2-3, with no clear D. V was cut by 1 base and J by 4 bases, with 7 bases left in between. Germline V CDR1 and CDR2: SGHNT, YYREEE (reference sequence). The CDR3 extends over 13 amino acids. The CDR3 nucleotides read TGTGCCAGCAGCTTGTCCCAGGCAGATACGCAGTATTTT. It encodes CASSLSQADTQYF. Using reference TRBV5-4 and TRBJ2-3 for the parts outside the CDR3, the full variable domain is ETGVTQSPTHLIKTRGQQVTLRCSSQSGHNTVSWYQQALGQGPQFIFQYYREEENGRGNFPPRFSGLQFPNYSSELNVNALELDDSALYLCASSLSQADTQYFGPGTRLTVL.

The chain couples TRBV6-2 or TRBV6-3 to TRBJ2-7, with TRBD1 matching over 12 bases. CDR1 and CDR2 (germline): MNHEY, SVGEGT. With V trimmed by 5 bases and J by 5 bases, 7 bases remained unmatched. The CDR3 totals 15 residues. CDR3 in amino acids: CASSSSGTGGNEQYF. CDR3 sequence (DNA): TGTGCCAGCAGTAGCTCCGGGACAGGGGGCAACGAGCAGTACTTC.

The V and J genes are TRBV20-1 and TRBJ2-5; 8 bases align to TRBD1. The CDR3 loop spans 12 amino acids. The germline CDR1 and CDR2 sequences are DFQATT and SNEGSKA (reference sequence). V was pared by 2 bases and J by 4 bases, with 0 bases of the junction left unmatched. The CDR3 sequence is CSARQGAETQYF. The CDR3 DNA is TGCAGTGCTAGACAGGGGGCAGAGACCCAGTACTTC.

The V call is TRBV30, the J call TRBJ1-5, with 7 bases aligning to TRBD1. The CDR3 loop spans 14 amino acids. V was clipped by 5 bases and J by 0 bases; unmatched bases: 4. Germline V gene data show CDR1 as GTSNPN and CDR2 as SVGIG (reference sequence). The CDR3 nucleotides read TGTGCCTGGGGACAGGTCAATAGCAATCAGCCCCAGCATTTT. Protein: CAWGQVNSNQPQHF.

The chain recombines TRBV23-1 with TRBJ1-5; D is uncertain. Being an ORF, TRBV23-1 has a function that is uncertain. The CDR3 sequence is 15 residues long. The V end lost 1 base, the J end lost 4 bases, and 11 bases lay between the germline ends. In DNA, the CDR3 is TGCGCCAGCAGTCAATTGGAGGTACTAAATCAGCCCCAGCATTTT. It specifies CASSQLEVLNQPQHF.

This clonotype was seen a handful of times. The J gene is TRBJ2-7, the V gene TRBV15; possibly TRBD2 for D (5 bases). Germline V lookup: CDR1 LNHNV, CDR2 YYDKDF (reference sequence). This CDR3 region has 14 residues. V was cut by 0 bases and J by 2 bases, with 8 bases left in between. CDR3 residues: CATSRDYGTYEQYF. CDR3 sequence (DNA): TGTGCCACCAGCAGAGATTACGGGACCTACGAGCAGTACTTC. Supplemented by reference TRBV15 and TRBJ2-7, the full variable domain reads DAMVIQNPRYQVTQFGKPVTLSCSQTLNHNVMYWYQQKSSQAPKLLFHYYDKDFNNEADTPDNFQSRRPNTSFCFLDIRSPGLGDTAMYLCATSRDYGTYEQYFGPGTRLTVT.

The rearrangement links TRBV29-1 to TRBJ1-2; D is perhaps TRBD1 (6 bases). CDR1 SQVTM and CDR2 ANQGSEA come from the germline V gene. Trimming left V 7 bases short and J 0 bases short, with 15 bases between. The CDR3 consists of 14 residues. In DNA form, the CDR3 reads TGCAGCGCTACGAGGACAGAAGCTAACTATGGCTACACCTTC. It translates to CSATRTEANYGYTF.